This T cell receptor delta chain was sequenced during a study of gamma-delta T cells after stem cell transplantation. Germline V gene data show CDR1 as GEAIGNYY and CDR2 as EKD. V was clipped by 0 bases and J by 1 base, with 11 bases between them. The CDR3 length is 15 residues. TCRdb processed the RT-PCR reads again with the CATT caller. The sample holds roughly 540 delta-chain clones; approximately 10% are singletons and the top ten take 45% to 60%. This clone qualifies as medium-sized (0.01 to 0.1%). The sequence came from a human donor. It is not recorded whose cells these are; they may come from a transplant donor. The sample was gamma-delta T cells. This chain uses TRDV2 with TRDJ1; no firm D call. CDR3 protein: CACDTVITSTDKLIF. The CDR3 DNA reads TGTGCCTGTGACACCGTAATTACGTCCACCGATAAACTCATCTTT.